Given below is one T cell receptor (beta chain) in context. Its matching antigen is unknown. Produced via immunoSEQ multiplex PCR; TCRdb's table is partial and in-frame only. The top ten clones hold less than 0.8% of a sample with 65,000 to 90,000 clones, 70% to 90% of them seen once. This entry comes from a study of OX40 agonist ivuxolimab in advanced cancers. Study-wide points: Dosing at 0.1 to 3.0 mg/kg was accompanied by clonal expansion of CD4+ and CD8+ blood T cells by week 6.

There are 14 residues in the CDR3. V trimming: 6 bases; J trimming: 4 bases; junction bases outside the gene matches: 6. Germline V gives CDR1 SNHLY, CDR2 FYNNEI. V is TRBV2 and J is TRBJ2-7; 10 bases are a match to TRBD1. This TCR was sampled from an adult with an advanced solid tumor such as melanoma, head and neck, liver or kidney cancer. Here the sequenced sample was CD4+ or CD8+ T cells sorted from blood, taken in a trial of the OX40 agonist ivuxolimab. As DNA, the CDR3 is TGTGCCAGCAGGACCGGGACAGGGGCATACGAGCAGTACTTC. This gives the protein CASRTGTGAYEQYF.